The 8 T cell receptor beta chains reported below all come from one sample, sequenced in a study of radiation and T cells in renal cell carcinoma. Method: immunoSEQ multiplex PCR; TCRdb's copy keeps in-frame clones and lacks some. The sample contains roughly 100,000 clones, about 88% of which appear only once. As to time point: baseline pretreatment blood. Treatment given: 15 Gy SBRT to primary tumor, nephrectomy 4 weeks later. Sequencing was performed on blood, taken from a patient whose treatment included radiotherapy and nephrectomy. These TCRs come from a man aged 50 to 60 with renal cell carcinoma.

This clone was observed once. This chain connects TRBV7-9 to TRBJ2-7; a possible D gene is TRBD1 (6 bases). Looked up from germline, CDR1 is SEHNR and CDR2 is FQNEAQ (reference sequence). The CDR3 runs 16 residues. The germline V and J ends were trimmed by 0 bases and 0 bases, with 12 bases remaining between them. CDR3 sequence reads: CASSLALGQTSYEQYF. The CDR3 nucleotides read TGTGCCAGCAGCTTAGCGCTTGGACAGACCTCCTACGAGCAGTACTTC.

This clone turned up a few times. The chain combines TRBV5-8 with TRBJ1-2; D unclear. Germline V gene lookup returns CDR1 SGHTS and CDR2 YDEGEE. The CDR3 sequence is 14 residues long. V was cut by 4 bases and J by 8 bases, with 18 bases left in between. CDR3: CASSPLWRAEGYTF. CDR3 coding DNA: TGTGCCAGCAGCCCCCTCTGGAGGGCGGAAGGCTACACCTTC.

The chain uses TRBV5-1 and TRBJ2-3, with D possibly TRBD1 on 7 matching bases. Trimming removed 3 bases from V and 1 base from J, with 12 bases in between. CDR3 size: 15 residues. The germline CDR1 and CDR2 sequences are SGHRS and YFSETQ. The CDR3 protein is CASSSGGFGTDTQYF. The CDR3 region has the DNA TGCGCCAGCAGCTCAGGGGGGTTTGGCACAGATACGCAGTATTTT.

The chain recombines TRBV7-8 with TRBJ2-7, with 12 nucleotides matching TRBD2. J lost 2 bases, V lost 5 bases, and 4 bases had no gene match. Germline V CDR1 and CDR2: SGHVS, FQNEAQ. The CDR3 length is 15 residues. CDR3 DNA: TGTGCCAGCAGCCCCCGACTAGCGGGAGCCTACGAGCAGTACTTC. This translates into CASSPRLAGAYEQYF.

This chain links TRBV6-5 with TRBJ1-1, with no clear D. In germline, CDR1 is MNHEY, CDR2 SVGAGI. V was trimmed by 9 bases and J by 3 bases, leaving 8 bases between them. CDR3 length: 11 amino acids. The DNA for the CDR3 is TGTGCCAGTATCGAGGACACTGAAGCTTTCTTT. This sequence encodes CASIEDTEAFF.

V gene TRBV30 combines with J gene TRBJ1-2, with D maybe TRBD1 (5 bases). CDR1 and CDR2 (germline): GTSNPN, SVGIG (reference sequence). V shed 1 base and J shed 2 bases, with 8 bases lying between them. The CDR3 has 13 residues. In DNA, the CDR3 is TGTGCCTGGAGTGCCGCAGGGAACTATGGCTACACCTTC. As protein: CAWSAAGNYGYTF.

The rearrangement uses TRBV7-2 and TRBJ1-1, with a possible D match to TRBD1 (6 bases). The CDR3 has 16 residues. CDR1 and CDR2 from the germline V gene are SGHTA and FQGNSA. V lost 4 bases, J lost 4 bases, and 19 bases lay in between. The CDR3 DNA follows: TGTGCCAGCAGCTCCGTTGGGCAGGGGCCTCGCACTGAAGCTTTCTTT. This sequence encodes CASSSVGQGPRTEAFF.

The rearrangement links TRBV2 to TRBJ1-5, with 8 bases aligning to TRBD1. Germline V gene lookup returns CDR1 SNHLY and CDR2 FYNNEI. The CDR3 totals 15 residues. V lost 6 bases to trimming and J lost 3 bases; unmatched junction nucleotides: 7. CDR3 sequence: CASRPQGALNQPQHF. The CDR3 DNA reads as TGTGCCAGCAGGCCCCAGGGGGCACTCAATCAGCCCCAGCATTTT.